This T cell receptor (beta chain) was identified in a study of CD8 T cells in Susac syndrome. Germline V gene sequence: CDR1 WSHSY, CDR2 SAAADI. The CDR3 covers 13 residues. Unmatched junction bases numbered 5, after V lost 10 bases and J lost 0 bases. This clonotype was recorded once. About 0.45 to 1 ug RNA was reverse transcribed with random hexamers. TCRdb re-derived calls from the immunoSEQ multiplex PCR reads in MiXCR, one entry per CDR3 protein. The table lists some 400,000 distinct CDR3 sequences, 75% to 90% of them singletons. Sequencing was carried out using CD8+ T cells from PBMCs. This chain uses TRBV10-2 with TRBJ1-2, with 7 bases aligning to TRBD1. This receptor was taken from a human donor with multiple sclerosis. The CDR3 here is CATSGQTNYGYTF. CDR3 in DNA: TGCGCCACCTCGGGACAGACTAACTATGGCTACACCTTC.